The rows below give T cell receptor beta chains drawn from one sample of a study of blood T cell repertoires in COVID-19. Produced via immunoSEQ multiplex PCR; TCRdb's table is partial and in-frame only. The sample includes 120,000 to 150,000 clones, almost 90% seen only once; the top ten take 1.5%. The sequenced sample consisted of peripheral blood. The receptors derive from a woman aged 55-70 years with acute or convalescent COVID-19. CDR3s include the opening cysteine and the closing phenylalanine or tryptophan. Each record gives: D gene, V gene, clone size, J gene, CDR3 protein, CDR3 DNA. The D gene is left open where the match is weak. Expanded clones are given a class, and other clones once, few, many or no size at all.

D: -
V: TRBV6-6
size: -
J: TRBJ2-5
CDR3: CASSPPIQGRSETQYF
DNA: TGTGCCAGCAGTCCCCCTATCCAGGGGAGATCAGAGACCCAGTACTTC

D: TRBD1
V: TRBV7-3
size: -
J: TRBJ2-2
CDR3: CASSSPDRANTGELFF
DNA: TGTGCCAGCAGCTCCCCGGACAGGGCGAACACCGGGGAGCTGTTTTTT

D: TRBD1
V: TRBV7-2
size: once
J: TRBJ1-2
CDR3: CASSLDRGGGYTF
DNA: TGTGCCAGCAGCTTAGACAGGGGGGGAGGCTACACCTTC

D: -
V: TRBV28
size: few
J: TRBJ1-2
CDR3: CASISQGLRDYGYTF
DNA: TGTGCCAGCATCTCCCAGGGATTACGTGACTATGGCTACACCTTC

D: TRBD1
V: TRBV11-2
size: -
J: TRBJ1-2
CDR3: CASSPTTGNYGYTF
DNA: TGTGCCAGCAGCCCTACGACAGGGAACTATGGCTACACCTTC

D: -
V: TRBV9
size: -
J: TRBJ1-1
CDR3: CASRKTGTLNTEAFF
DNA: TGTGCCAGCAGAAAAACAGGGACACTGAACACTGAAGCTTTCTTT

D: TRBD2
V: TRBV5-4
size: -
J: TRBJ2-1
CDR3: CASSSRGEPYNEQFF
DNA: TGTGCCAGCAGCTCTCGGGGGGAACCCTACAATGAGCAGTTCTTC

D: TRBD1
V: TRBV3-1/TRBV3-2
size: -
J: TRBJ1-2
CDR3: CASSLEDRGPYPEGYTF
DNA: TGTGCCAGCAGCCTAGAGGACAGGGGCCCCTACCCTGAGGGCTACACCTTC

D: TRBD1
V: TRBV27
size: -
J: TRBJ2-3
CDR3: CASSRVPPGQGRPDTQYF
DNA: TGTGCCAGCAGTCGCGTGCCCCCGGGACAGGGAAGGCCAGATACGCAGTATTTT

D: -
V: TRBV30
size: -
J: TRBJ2-3
CDR3: CAWSVQNTQYF
DNA: TGTGCCTGGAGTGTACAGAATACGCAGTATTTT

D: TRBD1
V: TRBV5-4
size: -
J: TRBJ1-2
CDR3: CASSLGGQDYGYTF
DNA: TGTGCCAGCAGCTTGGGTGGACAGGACTATGGCTACACCTTC

D: TRBD2
V: TRBV7-9
size: -
J: TRBJ2-3
CDR3: CASSSLTSGGSTDTQYF
DNA: TGTGCCAGCAGCTCCCTGACTAGCGGGGGCAGCACAGATACGCAGTATTTT

D: -
V: TRBV5-4
size: -
J: TRBJ1-6
CDR3: CASSTRTDYNSPLHF
DNA: TGTGCCAGCAGCACCCGGACAGACTATAATTCACCCCTCCACTTT

D: TRBD1
V: TRBV6-2/TRBV6-3
size: -
J: TRBJ1-2
CDR3: CASSMDGTGFLRDYGYTF
DNA: TGTGCCAGCAGCATGGACGGGACAGGCTTCCTCAGGGACTATGGCTACACCTTC

D: -
V: TRBV14
size: -
J: TRBJ2-1
CDR3: CASSQAYQGNEQFF
DNA: TGTGCCAGCAGCCAGGCATACCAGGGGAATGAGCAGTTCTTC

D: -
V: TRBV6-6
size: -
J: TRBJ1-3
CDR3: CASSKGAQGNTIYF
DNA: TGTGCCAGCAGTAAAGGGGCGCAAGGAAACACCATATATTTT

D: TRBD1
V: TRBV27
size: few
J: TRBJ1-4
CDR3: CASLTGTGGVATNEKLFF
DNA: TGTGCCAGCCTAACCGGGACAGGGGGAGTTGCAACTAATGAAAAACTGTTTTTT

D: -
V: TRBV28
size: -
J: TRBJ1-2
CDR3: CASSSTEGLRGYTF
DNA: TGTGCCAGCAGTTCAACCGAGGGTCTTCGGGGCTACACCTTC

D: TRBD1
V: TRBV27
size: -
J: TRBJ2-1
CDR3: CASSWDRGLREQFF
DNA: TGTGCCAGCAGTTGGGACAGGGGGCTTAGGGAGCAGTTCTTC

D: -
V: TRBV6-2/TRBV6-3
size: -
J: TRBJ1-2
CDR3: CASSYTRTEYYGYTF
DNA: TGTGCCAGCAGTTACACACGAACAGAGTACTATGGCTACACCTTC

D: -
V: TRBV15
size: -
J: TRBJ1-5
CDR3: CATSRDRGFSNQPQHF
DNA: TGTGCCACCAGCAGAGATCGTGGCTTTAGCAATCAGCCCCAGCATTTT

D: TRBD1
V: TRBV7-2
size: once
J: TRBJ2-7
CDR3: CASSLAGQVVQYF
DNA: TGTGCCAGCAGCTTAGCGGGACAGGTGGTGCAGTACTTC

D: -
V: TRBV6-4
size: -
J: TRBJ1-2
CDR3: CASSATGSPNYGYTF
DNA: TGTGCCAGCAGCGCCACAGGGTCCCCTAACTATGGCTACACCTTC

D: TRBD1
V: TRBV6-2/TRBV6-3
size: -
J: TRBJ2-5
CDR3: CASSYSRTGGVKETQYF
DNA: TGTGCCAGCAGTTACTCGAGAACAGGGGGCGTGAAAGAGACCCAGTACTTC

D: -
V: TRBV3-1/TRBV3-2
size: once
J: TRBJ2-3
CDR3: CASRREGTGDTGTQYF
DNA: TGTGCCAGCAGGCGGGAGGGGACAGGCGACACAGGTACGCAGTATTTT

D: -
V: TRBV10-3
size: -
J: TRBJ2-7
CDR3: CAIRGSEFYEQYF
DNA: TGTGCCATCAGAGGCTCGGAGTTCTACGAGCAGTACTTC

D: -
V: TRBV19
size: -
J: TRBJ1-1
CDR3: CASSISRRGDTEAFF
DNA: TGTGCCAGTAGTATAAGCCGGCGGGGGGACACTGAAGCTTTCTTT

D: TRBD2
V: TRBV6-5
size: once
J: TRBJ2-7
CDR3: CASSYIAGPYEQYF
DNA: TGTGCCAGCAGCTACATAGCGGGGCCCTACGAGCAGTACTTC

D: -
V: TRBV30
size: -
J: TRBJ2-7
CDR3: CAWSLGAEQYF
DNA: TGTGCCTGGAGTCTAGGGGCCGAGCAGTACTTC

D: -
V: TRBV19
size: -
J: TRBJ2-3
CDR3: CASSITRALGDTATQYF
DNA: TGTGCCAGTAGTATAACCAGGGCCCTTGGGGACACAGCTACGCAGTATTTT

D: -
V: TRBV30
size: -
J: TRBJ1-5
CDR3: CAWSGSGVQPQHF
DNA: TGTGCCTGGAGTGGCTCGGGTGTTCAGCCCCAGCATTTT

D: -
V: TRBV18
size: -
J: TRBJ2-5
CDR3: CASSPGTRGETQYF
DNA: TGTGCCAGCTCACCAGGGACTCGCGGGGAGACCCAGTACTTC

D: -
V: TRBV5-6
size: -
J: TRBJ1-3
CDR3: CASSLVGAVVAGNTIYF
DNA: TGTGCCAGCAGCTTGGTAGGTGCGGTGGTCGCTGGAAACACCATATATTTT

D: -
V: TRBV6-2/TRBV6-3
size: -
J: TRBJ1-5
CDR3: CASSYSGGGYSNQPQHF
DNA: TGTGCCAGCAGTTACTCTGGGGGGGGGTATAGCAATCAGCCCCAGCATTTT

D: -
V: TRBV9
size: -
J: TRBJ1-6
CDR3: CASSASRGSPLHF
DNA: TGTGCCAGCAGCGCAAGCAGGGGATCACCCCTCCACTTT

D: TRBD1
V: TRBV15
size: -
J: TRBJ2-1
CDR3: CATGGQGAYNEQFF
DNA: TGTGCCACCGGGGGACAGGGGGCCTACAATGAGCAGTTCTTC

D: -
V: TRBV5-1
size: -
J: TRBJ2-7
CDR3: CASSLAIEQYF
DNA: TGCGCCAGCAGCTTGGCCATCGAGCAGTACTTC

D: -
V: TRBV5-8
size: -
J: TRBJ2-5
CDR3: CASSSGEGVQETQYF
DNA: TGTGCCAGCAGTTCAGGGGAGGGGGTGCAAGAGACCCAGTACTTC

D: -
V: TRBV6-5
size: -
J: TRBJ2-7
CDR3: CASRSGPYEQYF
DNA: TGTGCCAGCAGAAGCGGTCCCTACGAGCAGTACTTC